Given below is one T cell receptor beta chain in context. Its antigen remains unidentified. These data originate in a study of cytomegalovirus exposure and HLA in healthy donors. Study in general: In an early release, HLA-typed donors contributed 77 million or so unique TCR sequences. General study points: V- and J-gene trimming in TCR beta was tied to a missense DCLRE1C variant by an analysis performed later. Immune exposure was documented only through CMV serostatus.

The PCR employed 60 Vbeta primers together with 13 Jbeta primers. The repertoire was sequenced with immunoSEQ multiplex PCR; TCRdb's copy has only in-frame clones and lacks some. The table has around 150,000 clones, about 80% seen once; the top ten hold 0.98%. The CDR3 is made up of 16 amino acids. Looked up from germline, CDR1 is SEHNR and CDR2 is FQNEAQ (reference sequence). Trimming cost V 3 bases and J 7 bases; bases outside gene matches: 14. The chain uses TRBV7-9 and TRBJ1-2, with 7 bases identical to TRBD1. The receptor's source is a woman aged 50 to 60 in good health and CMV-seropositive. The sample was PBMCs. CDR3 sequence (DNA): TGTGCCAGCAGCTTTTCTTTCCCAGGGGGAAGTGGTGGCTACACCTTC. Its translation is CASSFSFPGGSGGYTF.